The text below deals with one T cell receptor (beta chain). The sample comes from a study of patients and donors after allogeneic stem cell transplantation. CDR1 is SGHTA, CDR2 FQGNSA, per germline. V was pared by 0 bases and J by 2 bases, with 8 bases between. This CDR3 has 14 residues. One entry per CDR3 protein results from TCRdb running MiXCR on the RT-PCR reads. The repertoire holds roughly 880,000 distinct CDR3 sequences, with about a sixth as singletons. The sample comprised blood, either unsorted or a sorted T cell fraction (not recorded which). The TCR was taken from a human donor who was either an allogeneic HSCT recipient or a stem cell or donor lymphocyte infusion donor (not recorded which). It is not recorded whose cells these are; they may come from a transplant donor. The rearrangement links TRBV7-2 to TRBJ2-7; the D is unclear. CDR3 in DNA: TGTGCCAGCAGCTTAGCGGGGTTAGCCTACGAGCAGTACTTC. It yields the protein CASSLAGLAYEQYF.